A single T cell receptor beta chain is shown here with its context. Its target is not known. Cells sorted as Tregs were CD4+, CD25+ and CD127-/low. Semi-nested PCR with Nested Universal Primer A followed constant-region reverse priming of full-length variable regions. TCRdb reprocessed the 5' RACE reads with MiXCR, giving one entry per CDR3 protein. The data contain tens of thousands of distinct CDR3 sequences, approximately 27% of them singletons. Whole-study results and caveats: Greatest tumor Treg TCR overlap was with tumor naive CD4+ cells. Larger-cohort validation covered only one TCR beta V-J rearrangement. The TCR gene usage of tumor memory CD4+ T cells clustered together with blood and lymph node memory CD4+ cells and with lymph node naive CD4+ cells.

V was pared by 4 bases and J by 4 bases, with 10 bases between. The germline CDR1 and CDR2 sequences are MRHNA and SNTAGT. The CDR3 spans 13 residues. Sequencing was done on a sample of tumor-infiltrating Tregs sorted from the breast tumor. The clonotype originates from a female donor with breast cancer. The rearrangement links TRBV6-4 to TRBJ1-1; D may be TRBD1 (5 bases). The CDR3 sequence: CASSVDSFTEAFF. CDR3 bases: TGTGCCAGCAGTGTAGACAGCTTCACTGAAGCTTTCTTT.